A selection of T cell receptor beta chains follows, all from one sample in a study of control samples from healthy donors and cancer patients. TCRdb keeps only in-frame clones here, not all; method: immunoSEQ multiplex PCR. Here the sample spans 63,000 or so clones, 84% being singletons. The specimen was blood. Every receptor here comes from a man aged 45-65 years in good health. The CDR3 runs from the conserved cysteine through the conserved F or W. The order of the fields is V gene, J gene, CDR3 protein.

>TRBV6-5|TRBJ1-3
CASSPQLLGNTIYF
>TRBV11-3|TRBJ1-1
CASSFPVGGNTEAFF
>TRBV5-4|TRBJ1-4
CASSLAGGIEKLFF
>TRBV30|TRBJ2-2
CAWSTGPSGELFF
>TRBV3-1/TRBV3-2|TRBJ2-3
CASQSTDTQYF
>TRBV9|TRBJ2-7
CASSTTPGQAYEQYF
>TRBV29-1|TRBJ1-1
CSVGTAVPGTEAFF
>TRBV10-3|TRBJ2-7
CAIKGQGAYEQYF
>TRBV4-1|TRBJ1-6
CASSPGPYNSPLHF
>TRBV11-3|TRBJ2-5
CASSLGTGVGETQYF
>TRBV21-1|TRBJ1-1
CASSTRRQGGMNTEAFF
>TRBV18|TRBJ2-7
CASSPDSLRYEQYF
>TRBV30|TRBJ1-6
CAWSDPPGGLLNSPLHF
>TRBV30|TRBJ1-2
CAWSETGMGGYTF
>TRBV4-2|TRBJ2-1
CASSPEERSNEQFF
>TRBV21-1|TRBJ2-7
CASSPASRGEPYEQYF
>TRBV6-2/TRBV6-3|TRBJ2-3
CASSWDRDTDTQYF
>TRBV7-3|TRBJ2-1
CASSSGTSGRSTYNEQFF
>TRBV16|TRBJ1-2
CASRQGGRGYTF
>TRBV11-3|TRBJ2-7
CASSRDRGSYEQYF
>TRBV7-2|TRBJ2-5
CASSPAKETQYF
>TRBV11-2|TRBJ2-2
CASSFPLTGELFF
>TRBV10-3|TRBJ1-1
CAISESGSGDTEAFF
>TRBV7-2|TRBJ2-2
CASSFYRNTGELFF
>TRBV9|TRBJ1-4
CASSVGPQATNEKLFF
>TRBV19|TRBJ1-6
CASNVGIGNSPLHF
>TRBV28|TRBJ2-7
CASNQRQGPYEQYF
>TRBV6-4|TRBJ2-1
CASSVIGSADYNEQFF
>TRBV5-1|TRBJ2-1
CASSSGTSGVSYNEQFF
>TRBV28|TRBJ1-5
CASSLLGGNQPQHF
>TRBV7-6|TRBJ1-4
CASSPRYGTNEKLFF
>TRBV9|TRBJ2-3
CASSVGGDRTLQYF
>TRBV5-1|TRBJ1-1
CASSFTGGMNTEAFF
>TRBV9|TRBJ2-3
CASSEGTGGITDTQYF
>TRBV24-1|TRBJ1-5
CATSDAAGGSNQPQHF
>TRBV5-1|TRBJ2-2
CASSLGGVGTGELFF
>TRBV9|TRBJ2-3
CASSVEVASPTDTQYF
>TRBV14|TRBJ2-7
CASSQAGTVHEQYF
>TRBV21-1|TRBJ2-3
CASREVFRLAGGQGDTQYF
>TRBV6-1|TRBJ2-2
CASSDWGGTSNTGELFF
>TRBV7-9|TRBJ2-7
CASSLARGGYEQYF
>TRBV6-5|TRBJ1-1
CASLPSQGNTEAFF
>TRBV6-2/TRBV6-3|TRBJ2-7
CASSQGRYEQYF
>TRBV2|TRBJ2-5
CASSRDRVAETQYF
>TRBV18|TRBJ2-5
CASSAWTGVDETQYF
>TRBV30|TRBJ1-2
CAWTRYYGYTF
>TRBV28|TRBJ2-7
CASSLIGGDISF
>TRBV6-2/TRBV6-3|TRBJ2-7
CASSAGPALTYEQYF
>TRBV23-1|TRBJ1-2
CASSQWPGGASGYGYTF
>TRBV7-2|TRBJ2-3
CASSFSTGGTDTQYF
>TRBV7-2|TRBJ1-2
CASSGTVGYGYTF
>TRBV14|TRBJ1-1
CASSQWISGNTEAFF
>TRBV3-1/TRBV3-2|TRBJ1-5
CASSQDSFGRDNQPQHF
>TRBV28|TRBJ1-6
CASSLGGRSSPLHF
>TRBV28|TRBJ2-2
CASINGGLNGELFF
>TRBV6-2/TRBV6-3|TRBJ2-5
CASSPTRFAETQYF
>TRBV24-1|TRBJ2-1
CATSDLAPQGAKYNEQFF